The 16 T cell receptor beta chains reported below all come from one sample, sequenced in a study of technical replicates of blood from several donors. The protocol was immunoSEQ multiplex PCR, while the TCRdb copy is restricted to in-frame clones and leaves out a portion. The sample lists 80,000 or so clones; approximately 80% were seen once. Material for sequencing was PBMCs. These receptors originate from a human donor in good health. Some clones in this sample may be carry-over from other donors' samples.

This sequence joins TRBV19 and TRBJ2-5; a weak D match, TRBD2 (6 bases). The CDR3 totals 14 residues. Per germline, CDR1 LNHDA and CDR2 SQIVND (reference sequence). Trimming took off 3 bases at V and 4 bases at J, with 12 bases between the two ends. CDR3 nucleotides: TGTGCCAGTAGTATTACTAGCCTGGGAGAGACCCAGTACTTC. This encodes CASSITSLGETQYF.

V gene TRBV29-1 combines with J gene TRBJ2-5; TRBD2 matches 7 bases. The CDR3 consists of 13 residues. Germline V gene sequence: CDR1 SQVTM, CDR2 ANQGSEA. Trimming at V came to 6 bases and at J to 2 bases, leaving 6 bases not matched to a gene. The CDR3: CSVKRDQQETQYF. The CDR3 DNA sequence: TGCAGCGTGAAGCGGGATCAACAAGAGACCCAGTACTTC.

The chain is built from TRBV4-3 and TRBJ2-3, with 7 bases fitting TRBD2. Germline V CDR1 and CDR2: LGHNA, YSLEER. The CDR3 consists of 17 residues. V lost 1 base to trimming and J lost 0 bases; unmatched junction nucleotides: 7. The CDR3 sequence is CASSQAGGGPSTDTQYF. CDR3 DNA: TGCGCCAGCAGCCAAGCCGGCGGGGGTCCTAGCACAGATACGCAGTATTTT.

The CDR3 DNA reads TGCGCCAGCAGCTCCACAACAACTAATGAAAAACTGTTTTTT. Amino acids: CASSSTTTNEKLFF. The chain carries TRBV5-1 and TRBJ1-4; D uncertain. The CDR3 has 14 residues. Germline V gene sequence: CDR1 SGHRS, CDR2 YFSETQ. V was trimmed by 3 bases and J by 0 bases, leaving 6 bases between them. The whole variable domain, filled in from reference TRBV5-1 and TRBJ1-4, reads KAGVTQTPRYLIKTRGQQVTLSCSPISGHRSVSWYQQTPGQGLQFLFEYFSETQRNKGNFPGRFSGRQFSNSRSEMNVSTLELGDSALYLCASSSTTTNEKLFFGSGTQLSVL.

V gene TRBV6-4 combines with J gene TRBJ2-1, with TRBD2 as a possible D gene (5 bases). This CDR3 is built from 16 residues. The germline gives CDR1 MRHNA, CDR2 SNTAGT. Trimming stripped 2 bases from V and 0 bases from J, with 11 bases between. This CDR3 reads CASSDRAGSSYNEQFF. The CDR3 DNA follows: TGTGCCAGCAGTGACAGGGCTGGGAGCTCCTACAATGAGCAGTTCTTC.

The chain uses TRBV29-1 and TRBJ2-3; 11 bases fit TRBD1. Germline V gene sequence: CDR1 SQVTM, CDR2 ANQGSEA. J was trimmed by 1 base and V by 5 bases; bases with no gene match: 2. This CDR3 has 14 amino acids. CDR3 region: CSVRGQGGTDTQYF. The DNA of the CDR3 is TGCAGCGTTCGGGGACAGGGGGGCACAGATACGCAGTATTTT.

The chain combines TRBV4-1 with TRBJ2-1; 10 bases align to TRBD2. The V gene end was trimmed by 1 base and the J gene end by 9 bases; junction bases not matched to a gene: 3. CDR3 length: 14 residues. Germline-derived CDR1 and CDR2 are MGHRA and YSYEKL. DNA for the CDR3: TGCGCCAGCAGCCAAGTTCTAGCGGGAGTTGAGCAGTTCTTC. It is translated as CASSQVLAGVEQFF.

The rearrangement uses TRBV7-7 and TRBJ2-3; 9 nucleotides align to TRBD2. V lost 9 bases to trimming and J lost 4 bases; unmatched junction nucleotides: 5. The germline gives CDR1 SSHAT, CDR2 FNYEAQ (reference sequence). CDR3 length: 13 residues. The CDR3 nucleotides read TGTGCCAGTGCTAGCGGGGCTTCAGATACGCAGTATTTT. Translation gives CASASGASDTQYF.

This clone was found a few times. V and J are TRBV5-6 and TRBJ1-2; D not certain. The CDR3 runs 15 residues. The V gene lost 2 bases and the J gene lost 5 bases, with 16 bases spanning the gap. Per the germline V gene, CDR1 is SGHDT and CDR2 is YYEEEE. The CDR3: CASSLWRTNLYGYTF. CDR3 bases: TGTGCCAGCAGCTTATGGCGGACTAATCTTTATGGCTACACCTTC.

In this sample, this clone turned up a few times. J is TRBJ2-1 and V is TRBV18; TRBD2 matches at 11 bases. The CDR3 sequence is 15 residues long. V dropped 3 bases and J dropped 5; count of bases not matched to a gene: 3. CDR1 is KGHSH, CDR2 LQKENI, per germline. CDR3 protein: CASSPVAGGHNEQFF. In DNA, the CDR3 is TGTGCCAGCTCACCCGTAGCGGGAGGGCACAATGAGCAGTTCTTC.

V and J are TRBV7-9 and TRBJ1-1; D is perhaps TRBD1 (5 bases). The CDR3 length is 15 residues. V was cut by 5 bases and J by 2 bases, with 15 bases left in between. The germline V gene has CDR1 SEHNR and CDR2 FQNEAQ (reference sequence). CDR3 protein: CASSPIRQINTEAFF. The CDR3 nucleotides are TGTGCCAGCAGCCCCATAAGACAGATTAACACTGAAGCTTTCTTT.

V is TRBV6-1 and J is TRBJ2-5, with a possible D match to TRBD2 (6 bases). Germline V gene lookup returns CDR1 MNHNS and CDR2 SASEGT. The CDR3 runs 14 residues. Trimming removed 5 bases at V and 2 bases at J, with 12 bases between. CDR3 loop: CASSIRGRQETQYF. As DNA, the CDR3 is TGTGCCAGCAGTATACGGGGGAGGCAAGAGACCCAGTACTTC.

The chain combines TRBV6-4 with TRBJ1-6; 8 bases fit TRBD1. The CDR3 contains 15 residues. J gave up 10 bases and V 2 bases, and 7 bases lay outside the gene matches. Germline lookup yields CDR1 MRHNA and CDR2 SNTAGT. The CDR3 reads CASSDQGQGRSPLHF. CDR3 nucleotide sequence: TGTGCCAGCAGTGACCAAGGACAGGGTCGCTCACCCCTCCACTTT.

This chain uses TRBV7-7 with TRBJ1-3, with D possibly being TRBD1 (5 bases). The CDR3 loop spans 15 amino acids. V gave up 0 bases and J gave up 4 bases, with 10 bases separating them. Looked up from germline, CDR1 is SSHAT and CDR2 is FNYEAQ (reference sequence). The CDR3 DNA reads TGTGCCAGCAGCTTAGCGCGGGGCGCCGGAAACACCATATATTTT. It specifies CASSLARGAGNTIYF. The whole variable domain, remainder taken from reference TRBV7-7 and TRBJ1-3, is GAGVSQSPRYKVTKRGQDVTLRCDPISSHATLYWYQQALGQGPEFLTYFNYEAQPDKSGLPSDRFSAERPEGSISTLTIQRTEQRDSAMYRCASSLARGAGNTIYFGEGSWLTVV.

V gene TRBV2 combines with J gene TRBJ2-7; D not resolved. This CDR3 comprises 16 residues. CDR1 is SNHLY and CDR2 is FYNNEI in the germline V gene. Trimming stripped 2 bases from V and 2 bases from J, with 16 bases between. The CDR3 here is CASSEPPLKSTYEQYF. The CDR3 nucleotides are TGTGCCAGCAGTGAACCGCCTCTGAAGAGTACCTACGAGCAGTACTTC. The full variable domain, its missing parts supplied by reference TRBV2 and TRBJ2-7, is EPEVTQTPSHQVTQMGQEVILRCVPISNHLYFYWYRQILGQKVEFLVSFYNNEISEKSEIFDDQFSVERPDGSNFTLKIRSTKLEDSAMYFCASSEPPLKSTYEQYFGPGTRLTVT.

The chain employs TRBV6-1 and TRBJ2-7, with 10 positions matching TRBD1. Germline trimming cut 6 bases from V and 3 bases from J; bases unmatched to any gene: 5. Looked up from germline, CDR1 is MNHNS and CDR2 is SASEGT. The CDR3 totals 14 residues. The CDR3 bases are TGTGCCAGCAGCTGGGACAGGGGACACTACGAGCAGTACTTC. Translation: CASSWDRGHYEQYF.